This T cell receptor beta chain was documented in a study of cytomegalovirus exposure and HLA in healthy donors. The CDR3 covers 15 residues. Germline V gene data show CDR1 as SGHDN and CDR2 as FVKESK. The V and J ends lost 4 bases and 2 bases, in that order; junction bases with no gene match: 4. Whole-study results and caveats: Reports described diagnosis of cytomegalovirus status by the classifier as highly specific and sensitive. Researchers catalogued roughly 170 TCR beta chains as cytomegalovirus-associated.

As regards this clone: What it recognizes is unknown.

13 Jbeta primers and 60 Vbeta primers were used for the PCR. Sequenced by immunoSEQ multiplex PCR; TCRdb stores in-frame clones only, minus some. The sample holds about 110,000 clones, roughly 76% seen once. The V call is TRBV14, the J call TRBJ1-1; 10 bases fit TRBD1. The sample taken for sequencing was PBMCs. The clonotype comes from a woman aged 45 to 65 in good health and CMV-seropositive. DNA for the CDR3: TGTGCCAGCAGCCTCAGGACAGGGGGTAACACTGAAGCTTTCTTT. Encoded protein: CASSLRTGGNTEAFF.